This T cell receptor (beta chain) was recovered during a study of T-cell memory formation after mild COVID-19. Turning to the study itself: Across donors, TCR clusters were largely donor specific. Study outcomes and limitations: While clones contracting from day 15 to 85 were balanced between CD4 and CD8, later expanders leaned CD4+.

TCRdb reprocessed the 5' RACE reads via MiXCR and lists one record per CDR3 protein. The sample lists under 450,000 distinct CDR3 sequences, around an eighth occurring once. Between the trimmed V and J ends, which lost 0 bases and 2 bases, there was a span of 19 bases. Germline V lookup: CDR1 SGHRS, CDR2 YFSETQ. This CDR3 is built from 18 residues. In this sample, this clonotype turned up many times. As yet, its antigen is unknown. The chain employs TRBV5-1 and TRBJ2-3; D is uncertain. The clonotype was recovered from a man between 18 and 35 years old who had mild COVID-19 (a few samples of this study predate the infection). Cell type and time point are not known. Sequenced input: PBMCs or a T cell subset sorted from them (not recorded which). CDR3 nucleotides: TGCGCCAGCAGCTTGGCCATTCACTCCGACCCAGCCACAGATACGCAGTATTTT. It translates to CASSLAIHSDPATDTQYF.